This T cell receptor beta chain stems from a study of STAT3 mutations in large granular lymphocyte leukemia. General study results and limits: Persisting codominant clonotypes may have hidden a small pathogenic clone. Every T-LGLL patient had at least one immunodominant TCRbeta clonotype.

Turning to this clone: Its antigen is as yet unknown.

The table came from immunoSEQ multiplex PCR; TCRdb's copy has only in-frame clones and leaves some out. The table lists over 25,000 clones, 60% to 85% of them singletons, with 25% to 35% in the top ten. Germline-derived CDR1 and CDR2 are SGHAT and FQNNGV. The CDR3 has 15 amino acids. V was pared by 5 bases and J by 5 bases, with 10 bases of the junction left unmatched. Sequenced sample: peripheral blood mononuclear cells. This chain uses TRBV11-2 with TRBJ2-5, with TRBD1 matching over 8 bases. This sequence was found in a woman aged 45-65 years with T-cell large granular lymphocyte leukemia. Some clones in this sample may be carry-over from other donors' samples. CDR3 DNA: TGTGCCAGCAGCACCGGACAGGGTATCCGGGAGACCCAGTACTTC. Its protein is CASSTGQGIRETQYF.